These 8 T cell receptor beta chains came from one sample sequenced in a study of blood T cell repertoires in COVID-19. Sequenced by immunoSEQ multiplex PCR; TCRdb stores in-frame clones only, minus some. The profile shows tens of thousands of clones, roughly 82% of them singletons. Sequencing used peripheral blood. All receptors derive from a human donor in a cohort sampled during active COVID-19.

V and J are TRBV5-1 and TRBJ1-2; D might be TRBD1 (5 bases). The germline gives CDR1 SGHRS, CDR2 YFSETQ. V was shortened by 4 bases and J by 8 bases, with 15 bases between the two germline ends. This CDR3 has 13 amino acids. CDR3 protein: CASSPDMAGGYTF. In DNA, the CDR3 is TGCGCCAGCAGCCCGGACATGGCCGGAGGCTACACCTTC.

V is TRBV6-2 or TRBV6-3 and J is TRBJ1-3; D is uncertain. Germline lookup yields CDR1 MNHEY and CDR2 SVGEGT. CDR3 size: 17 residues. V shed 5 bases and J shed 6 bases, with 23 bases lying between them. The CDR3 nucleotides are TGTGCCAGCAGTAACGACCCCAGGCGTTGGGTTTCAAACACCATATATTTT. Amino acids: CASSNDPRRWVSNTIYF.

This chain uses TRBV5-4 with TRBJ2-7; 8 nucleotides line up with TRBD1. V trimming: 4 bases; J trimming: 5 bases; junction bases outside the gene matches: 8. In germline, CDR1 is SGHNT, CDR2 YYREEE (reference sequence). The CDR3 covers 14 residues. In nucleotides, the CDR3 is TGTGCCAGCAGCCCTGGACAGGGTCTGAACGAGCAGTACTTC. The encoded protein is CASSPGQGLNEQYF.

The chain's CDR3 is CASSKASGNQETQYF. Here the CDR3 DNA reads TGTGCCAGCAGTAAGGCTAGCGGGAACCAAGAGACCCAGTACTTC. The rearrangement links TRBV6-2 or TRBV6-3 to TRBJ2-5; 9 bases fit TRBD2. The V and J ends lost 5 bases and 0 bases, in that order; junction bases with no gene match: 4. This CDR3 is built from 15 residues. Germline CDR1 and CDR2: MNHEY and SVGEGT.

The CDR3 sequence is CASTLSYNEQFF. As DNA, the CDR3 is TGTGCCAGCACTCTTTCCTACAATGAGCAGTTCTTC. The chain combines TRBV6-5 with TRBJ2-1; D uncertain. V was cut by 7 bases and J by 1 base, with 5 bases left in between. This CDR3 is 12 amino acids long. Germline loops: CDR1 MNHEY, CDR2 SVGAGI.

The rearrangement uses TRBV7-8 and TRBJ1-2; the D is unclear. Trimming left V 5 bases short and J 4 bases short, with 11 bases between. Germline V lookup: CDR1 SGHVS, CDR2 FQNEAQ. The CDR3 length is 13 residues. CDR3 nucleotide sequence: TGTGCCAGCAGCCTAGGCGGATCCTATGGCTACACCTTC. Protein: CASSLGGSYGYTF.

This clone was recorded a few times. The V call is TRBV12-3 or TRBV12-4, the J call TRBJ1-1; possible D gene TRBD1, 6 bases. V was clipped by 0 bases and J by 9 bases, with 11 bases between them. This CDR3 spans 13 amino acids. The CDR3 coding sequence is TGTGCCAGCAGTTTAGCGCTCCGGGACAAAGCTTTCTTT. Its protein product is CASSLALRDKAFF.

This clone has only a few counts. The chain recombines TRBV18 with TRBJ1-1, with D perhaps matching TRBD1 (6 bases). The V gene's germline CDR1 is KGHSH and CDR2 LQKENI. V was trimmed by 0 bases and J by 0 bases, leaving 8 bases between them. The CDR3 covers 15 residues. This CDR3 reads CASSPPDSMNTEAFF. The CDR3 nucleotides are TGTGCCAGCTCACCACCGGACAGTATGAACACTGAAGCTTTCTTT.